This TCR beta chain was recovered during a study of blood T cell repertoires in COVID-19 (dated by TCRdb to 2018 to 2020). Background for the entire study: Collaborator samples came from the United States, Italy and Spain and covered acute and convalescent phases of COVID-19. Samples were obtained from the ongoing ImmuneRACE study (first 160 participants) and from over 1,000 subjects provided by 6 global collaborators. HLA class I and class II types, where available, came from metadata supplied by the sample provider rather than from assay-based typing. The dataset comprised deeply sampled blood TCRbeta repertoires from subjects exposed to, actively infected with, or recovered from COVID-19. The material from the prospective study consisted of cDNA or gDNA derived from T cells, B-cell-depleted T cells, or PBMCs. The repertoires were released in a freely available public database meant as a resource for research on the immune response to SARS-CoV-2. A de-identified subject ID, COVID-19 status, age in years and sex were almost always included in the sample metadata.

Whole blood was collected in K2EDTA tubes by collaborating institutions according to the institutions' own protocols. Collaborator samples were shipped for TCRbeta analysis as frozen whole blood, isolated PBMCs, or DNA extracted from either sample type. Study-wide findings and limitations: The quantity of clinical and demographic metadata differed by source and by participant and was supplied without curation.

The CDR3 runs 19 residues from the cysteine to the phenylalanine. Only CDR3 DNA is held: 57 bases, read in frame from base 1. The junction shows trimming of 4 bases on V and 4 bases on J, and the gene matches do not reach 20 bases of it. CDR1 and CDR2 are read off the germline V gene as ENHRY and SYGVKD. TCRbeta CDR3 regions were amplified from genomic DNA by means of the immunoSEQ Assay, a bias-controlled multiplex PCR. Concerning the study's data processing: Nucleated cell counts per sample were estimated from amplification of reference gene primers within the assay. To quantify the absolute abundance of each unique TCRbeta CDR3 rearrangement, sequence reads were collapsed and filtered. Productive Simpson clonality was computed per sample as the square root of Simpson's diversity index over productive rearrangements. In TCRdb, the immuneACCESS table is reduced to in-frame sequences with V and J assigned. These tables do not hold every clone; where another copy was compared, an unresolved V gene accounts for under half, and the others remain unexplained. V and J calls plus clone size are reproduced from that table; the DNA served to infer D and trimming. This sample has 50,000 to 60,000 clones in its table, and 83% of those were observed once. The top ten hold approximately 15% of the sample.

As concerns this clone: What this receptor recognizes is not known. No base-level quality is on record; no much larger clone is a single base apart.

The clonotype originates from a man aged 40-49 years with acute or convalescent COVID-19. Source material: peripheral blood. The V and J genes are TRBV10-3 and TRBJ1-2; 8 central bases correspond to TRBD1. The nucleotides read TGTGCCATCAGTGGGGGCCTTAGGACAGGGCTTCTTACGGGCTATGGCTACACCTTC. It translates as CAISGGLRTGLLTGYGYTF.